The 23 T cell receptor beta chains in this list originate from one sample, sequenced in a study of blood T cell repertoires in COVID-19. Repertoires were generated with immunoSEQ multiplex PCR, while TCRdb's copy carries only in-frame clones and drops some. The sample shows some 150,000 clones, roughly 80% of them seen only once. Material: peripheral blood. The receptors here all came from a woman aged 40-49 years with active or convalescent COVID-19.

To note about this clone: Other DNA sequences in the same sample also yield this CDR3. This chain connects TRBV24-1 to TRBJ1-5; possibly TRBD1 for D (5 bases). Trimming cost V 4 bases and J 7 bases, with 13 bases left between them. Germline CDR1 reads KGHDR; CDR2 reads SFDVKD. The CDR3 runs 14 residues. CDR3 amino acids: CATSEGTPNQPQHF. The CDR3 nucleotides are TGTGCCACCAGTGAAGGGACTCCTAACCAGCCCCAGCATTTT.

The J gene is TRBJ1-1, the V gene TRBV11-3; D ambiguous. From germline, CDR1 is SGHNT and CDR2 YENEEA. The V end lost 5 bases, the J end lost 1 base, and 14 bases lay between the germline ends. The CDR3 length is 15 residues. In DNA form, the CDR3 reads TGTGCCAGCAGCCCGGACTCGACACCGAACACTGAAGCTTTCTTT. Protein product: CASSPDSTPNTEAFF.

The J gene is TRBJ2-7, the V gene TRBV28; 14 bases map to TRBD2. The V and J ends lost 1 base and 5 bases, in that order; junction bases with no gene match: 7. Per the germline V gene, CDR1 is MDHEN and CDR2 is SYDVKM. This CDR3 has 17 amino acids. As DNA, the CDR3 is TGTGCCAGCAGTTTATATCGACTAGCGGGAGGGCGCGACGAGCAGTACTTC. As protein: CASSLYRLAGGRDEQYF.

V and J are TRBV29-1 and TRBJ2-7, with 10 bases aligning to TRBD2. CDR3 length equals 14 residues. From germline, CDR1 is SQVTM and CDR2 ANQGSEA. The V and J ends lost 5 bases and 1 base, in that order; junction bases with no gene match: 5. The CDR3 bases are TGCAGCGTTTATGGGACTAGCGCTTCCTACGAGCAGTACTTC. The encoded protein is CSVYGTSASYEQYF.

Turning to this clone: At one end, the junction sequence differs from germline, possibly due to a read error. The rearrangement links TRBV2 to TRBJ1-6; D remains ambiguous. The germline CDR1 and CDR2 sequences are SNHLY and FYNNEI. The CDR3 has 15 residues. Here the CDR3 DNA reads TGTGCCAGCAGGGAAGTCAGCTCCTATAATTCACCCCTCCACTTT. It encodes CASREVSSYNSPLHF.

This chain links TRBV5-1 with TRBJ1-3; D perhaps matches TRBD1 (5 bases). Trimming took 1 base from V and 4 from J, leaving 15 bases between them. CDR1 and CDR2 (germline): SGHRS, YFSETQ. The CDR3 has 16 residues. CDR3 DNA sequence: TGCGCCAGCAGCTTGACGGGGGGGAAACTCGGAAACACCATATATTTT. Protein: CASSLTGGKLGNTIYF. The full variable domain, rest sourced from reference TRBV5-1 and TRBJ1-3, is KAGVTQTPRYLIKTRGQQVTLSCSPISGHRSVSWYQQTPGQGLQFLFEYFSETQRNKGNFPGRFSGRQFSNSRSEMNVSTLELGDSALYLCASSLTGGKLGNTIYFGEGSWLTVV.

V usage is TRBV3-1 (or the pseudogene TRBV3-2) and J usage is TRBJ1-3; D is possibly TRBD1 (6 bases). Trimming cost V 3 bases and J 5 bases, with 17 bases left between them. Germline V lookup: CDR1 LGHDT, CDR2 YNNKEL (reference sequence). The CDR3 is 16 amino acids. For the CDR3, the DNA is TGTGCCAGCAGCCATACTAGGGGGATAGCGAGAAACACCATATATTTT. Amino acids: CASSHTRGIARNTIYF.

The genes are TRBV2 and TRBJ1-3; D is unclear. Germline loops: CDR1 SNHLY, CDR2 FYNNEI. The CDR3 contains 15 residues. V lost 8 bases and J 0 bases, leaving 14 bases between the germline ends. CDR3: CASRLDDISGNTIYF. The DNA of the CDR3 is TGTGCCAGCCGGTTGGATGACATCTCTGGAAACACCATATATTTT.

The V call is TRBV28, the J call TRBJ2-7, with 7 bases lining up with TRBD1. Germline CDR1 reads MDHEN; CDR2 reads SYDVKM. This CDR3 spans 14 amino acids. The V segment lost 3 bases and the J segment 3 bases; nucleotides outside the gene matches: 5. CDR3 protein: CASSFAGGNYEQYF. The CDR3 DNA is TGTGCCAGCAGTTTTGCAGGGGGAAACTACGAGCAGTACTTC.

The chain links TRBV7-2 to TRBJ1-5; D possibly corresponds to TRBD1 (5 bases). The CDR3 has 13 residues. Germline V gene sequence: CDR1 SGHTA, CDR2 FQGNSA. V lost 3 bases and J 7 bases, leaving 10 bases between the germline ends. CDR3: CASSLAGRQPQHF. In nucleotides, the CDR3 is TGTGCCAGCAGCTTGGCAGGGAGGCAGCCCCAGCATTTT.

The chain carries TRBV19 and TRBJ1-2; 7 bases are a match to TRBD1. CDR1 and CDR2 from the germline V gene are LNHDA and SQIVND (reference sequence). The CDR3 spans 20 residues. V gave up 0 bases and J gave up 5 bases; unmatched junction bases: 21. CDR3 coding DNA: TGTGCCAGTAGTATAGAGAGACCTTCATTAAAAGACAGGGCTCGATATGGCTACACCTTC. Translated: CASSIERPSLKDRARYGYTF.

The gene calls are TRBV5-8 and TRBJ2-5; the match to TRBD1 covers 10 bases. The CDR3 totals 16 residues. After removal of 4 bases from V and 2 bases from J, the junction contained 8 bases not matched to a gene. The germline CDR1 and CDR2 sequences are SGHTS and YDEGEE. The CDR3 DNA reads as TGTGCCAGCAGCCATGGGACAGGGGCGCTTCAAGAGACCCAGTACTTC. Its translation: CASSHGTGALQETQYF. Supplemented by reference TRBV5-8 and TRBJ2-5, the full variable domain reads EAGVTQSPTHLIKTRGQQATLRCSPISGHTSVYWYQQALGLGLQFLLWYDEGEERNRGNFPPRFSGRQFPNYSSELNVNALELEDSALYLCASSHGTGALQETQYFGPGTRLLVL.

The chain is built from TRBV18 and TRBJ1-3; 9 bases agree with TRBD1. The CDR3 totals 17 residues. J gave up 0 bases and V 4 bases, and 7 bases lay outside the gene matches. Germline values: CDR1 KGHSH, CDR2 LQKENI. The CDR3 DNA follows: TGTGCCAGCTCACGGGGGACAGGGACCCACTCTGGAAACACCATATATTTT. Translated, it gives CASSRGTGTHSGNTIYF. Drawing the rest from reference TRBV18 and TRBJ1-3, the complete variable domain is NAGVMQNPRHLVRRRGQEARLRCSPMKGHSHVYWYRQLPEEGLKFMVYLQKENIIDESGMPKERFSAEFPKEGPSILRIQQVVRGDSAAYFCASSRGTGTHSGNTIYFGEGSWLTVV.

This clone was recorded a few times. The rearrangement joins TRBV7-2 to TRBJ2-7, with 10 bases that match TRBD1. Germline V CDR1 and CDR2: SGHTA, FQGNSA. Trimming cost V 0 bases and J 3 bases; bases outside gene matches: 2. CDR3 length: 15 residues. The CDR3 protein is CASSLATGGLYEQYF. CDR3 nucleotide sequence: TGTGCCAGCAGCTTAGCGACAGGGGGCCTCTACGAGCAGTACTTC.

V is TRBV28 and J is TRBJ1-4, with a tentative D call TRBD1 (5 bases). Between the trimmed V and J ends, which lost 6 bases and 8 bases, there was a span of 16 bases. The CDR3 runs to 14 residues. The germline V gene has CDR1 MDHEN and CDR2 SYDVKM. The CDR3 DNA follows: TGTGCCAGCAGACGTGAACAGGTGGGCGAAAAACTGTTTTTT. Translated, it gives CASRREQVGEKLFF.

The chain couples TRBV7-9 to TRBJ2-7, with 7 positions matching TRBD1. Trimming took 5 bases from V and 2 from J; bases not matched to a gene: 9. The length of the CDR3 is 15 residues. Looked up from germline, CDR1 is SEHNR and CDR2 is FQNEAQ (reference sequence). Here the CDR3 DNA reads TGTGCCAGCAGCCAGCTGGGGACAGCGGCCTACGAGCAGTACTTC. This codes for CASSQLGTAAYEQYF.

The V gene is TRBV5-1, the J gene TRBJ1-1; D is perhaps TRBD1 (6 bases). The CDR3 loop spans 16 amino acids. Between the trimmed V and J ends, which lost 4 bases and 4 bases, there was a span of 20 bases. The germline gives CDR1 SGHRS, CDR2 YFSETQ. The CDR3 DNA sequence: TGCGCCAGCAGCCTCCGCCAAACAGGGAGTGGCACTGAAGCTTTCTTT. Its protein is CASSLRQTGSGTEAFF.

The chain combines TRBV3-1 (or the pseudogene TRBV3-2) with TRBJ1-5; no firm D call. Per the germline V gene, CDR1 is LGHDT and CDR2 is YNNKEL (reference sequence). This CDR3 contains 14 residues. Trimming took off 0 bases at V and 5 bases at J, with 8 bases between the two ends. CDR3 amino acids: CASSQDRNYQPQHF. The CDR3 DNA follows: TGTGCCAGCAGCCAAGACAGGAACTATCAGCCCCAGCATTTT.

The chain recombines TRBV16 with TRBJ1-6; tentative D call: TRBD1 (5 bases). CDR3 length: 23 amino acids. V was pared by 0 bases and J by 1 base, with 28 bases between. Germline-derived CDR1 and CDR2 are KGHSY and FQNENV. CDR3 region: CASSQSRTLGTSLGGSYNSPLHF. The CDR3 DNA is TGTGCCAGCAGCCAATCGCGAACCCTGGGGACTTCCCTCGGGGGATCCTATAATTCACCCCTCCACTTT.

The V and J genes are TRBV3-1 (or the pseudogene TRBV3-2) and TRBJ1-1; no clear D. The V and J ends lost 4 bases and 0 bases respectively, with 12 bases between them. Germline assignment: CDR1 LGHDT and CDR2 YNNKEL (reference sequence). This CDR3 region has 15 residues. CDR3 residues: CASSPSNGLNTEAFF. In DNA form, the CDR3 reads TGTGCCAGCAGCCCTTCAAACGGTTTGAACACTGAAGCTTTCTTT.

The rearrangement uses TRBV27 and TRBJ2-2; 9 bases align to TRBD2. The ends lost 3 bases at V and 2 bases at J; junction bases unmatched: 10. The CDR3 totals 18 residues. CDR1 and CDR2 (germline): MNHEY, SMNVEV (reference sequence). The CDR3 here is CASSFSRASGTNTGELFF. The DNA of the CDR3 is TGTGCCAGCAGTTTCTCCCGGGCTAGCGGGACCAACACCGGGGAGCTGTTTTTT.

V gene TRBV25-1 combines with J gene TRBJ2-5; D uncertain. Germline V lookup: CDR1 MGHDK, CDR2 SYGVNS. CDR3 length: 16 residues. The V and J ends lost 2 bases and 4 bases respectively, with 17 bases between them. The CDR3 sequence: CASSEVERRPRETQYF. The CDR3, as DNA: TGTGCCAGCAGTGAAGTGGAGAGACGTCCGAGAGAGACCCAGTACTTC.

V gene TRBV11-3 combines with J gene TRBJ2-7, with a weak D call TRBD1 (5 bases). V gave up 1 base and J gave up 6 bases, with 7 bases separating them. Germline V gives CDR1 SGHNT, CDR2 YENEEA. There are 12 residues in the CDR3. The CDR3: CASSLGTREQYF. CDR3 nucleotides: TGTGCCAGCAGCTTAGGGACACGCGAGCAGTACTTC.